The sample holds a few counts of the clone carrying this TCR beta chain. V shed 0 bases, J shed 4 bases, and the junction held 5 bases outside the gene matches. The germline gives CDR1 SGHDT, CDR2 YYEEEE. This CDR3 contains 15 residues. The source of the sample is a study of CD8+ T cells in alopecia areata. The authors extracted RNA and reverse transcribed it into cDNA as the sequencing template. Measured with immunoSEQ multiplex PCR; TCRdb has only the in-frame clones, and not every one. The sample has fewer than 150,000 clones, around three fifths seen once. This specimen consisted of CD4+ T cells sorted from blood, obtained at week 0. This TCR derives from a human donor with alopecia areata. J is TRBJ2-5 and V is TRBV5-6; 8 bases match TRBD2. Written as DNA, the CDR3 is TGTGCCAGCAGCTTGGACGCGGGGGGCCTAGAGACCCAGTACTTC. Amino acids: CASSLDAGGLETQYF.